This is a list of T cell receptor beta chains from one sample in a study of T cells after yellow fever vaccination. Using its own MiXCR run on the 5' RACE reads, TCRdb lists one record per CDR3 protein. This sample has 400,000 to 450,000 distinct CDR3 sequences, with around a sixth found just once. The sample consisted of PBMCs, taken before the yellow fever booster vaccination. These receptors were collected from a man between 18 and 29 years old who received the YFV17D yellow fever vaccine. Both conserved end residues are part of each CDR3. D genes are given only for firm matches. The size field is filled for only some rows; it gives once, few, many or a size class.

j_call: TRBJ2-2
clone_size: few
v_call: TRBV29-1
d_call: -
cdr3_aa: CSARGGSDTGELFF
cdr3_nt: TGCAGCGCCAGGGGGGGGTCCGACACCGGGGAGCTGTTTTTT

j_call: TRBJ1-2
clone_size: many
v_call: TRBV5-1
d_call: -
cdr3_aa: CASSLGPYGYTF
cdr3_nt: TGTGCCAGCAGCTTAGGGCCCTATGGCTACACCTTC

j_call: TRBJ1-1
clone_size: few
v_call: TRBV6-4
d_call: -
cdr3_aa: CASSDTKGEAFF
cdr3_nt: TGTGCCAGCAGTGACACCAAGGGGGAAGCTTTCTTT

j_call: TRBJ2-3
clone_size: -
v_call: TRBV4-3
d_call: -
cdr3_aa: CASSQELGNTQYF
cdr3_nt: TGCGCCAGCAGCCAAGAATTGGGCAATACGCAGTATTTT

j_call: TRBJ2-2
clone_size: -
v_call: TRBV11-2
d_call: TRBD2
cdr3_aa: CASSLAGTSSGELFF
cdr3_nt: TGTGCCAGCAGCTTAGCCGGGACTAGCTCCGGGGAGCTGTTTTTT

j_call: TRBJ2-1
clone_size: -
v_call: TRBV6-6
d_call: TRBD2
cdr3_aa: CASSTLSGGPYNEQFF
cdr3_nt: TGTGCCAGCAGTACCTTGTCGGGGGGGCCTTACAATGAGCAGTTCTTC

j_call: TRBJ2-1
clone_size: few
v_call: TRBV12-3/TRBV12-4
d_call: -
cdr3_aa: CASNRKSYGSNEQFF
cdr3_nt: TGTGCCAGCAATAGAAAGAGCTACGGGAGCAATGAGCAGTTCTTC

j_call: TRBJ2-7
clone_size: -
v_call: TRBV29-1
d_call: -
cdr3_aa: CSVEGRDPYEQYF
cdr3_nt: TGCAGCGTTGAGGGTAGAGATCCCTACGAGCAGTACTTC

j_call: TRBJ1-1
clone_size: many
v_call: TRBV12-3/TRBV12-4
d_call: -
cdr3_aa: CASTLGGVHTEAFF
cdr3_nt: TGTGCCAGCACCCTCGGCGGGGTGCACACTGAAGCTTTCTTT

j_call: TRBJ2-1
clone_size: many
v_call: TRBV5-6
d_call: -
cdr3_aa: CASSVRSTSGEQFF
cdr3_nt: TGTGCCAGCAGCGTACGCTCGACCTCAGGTGAGCAGTTCTTC

j_call: TRBJ2-5
clone_size: few
v_call: TRBV20-1
d_call: -
cdr3_aa: CSATYWETQYF
cdr3_nt: TGCAGTGCTACATATTGGGAGACCCAGTACTTC

j_call: TRBJ2-2
clone_size: few
v_call: TRBV6-1
d_call: -
cdr3_aa: CASREVRVNTGELFF
cdr3_nt: TGTGCCAGCAGGGAGGTCCGAGTTAACACCGGGGAGCTGTTTTTT

j_call: TRBJ1-6
clone_size: -
v_call: TRBV5-4
d_call: TRBD1
cdr3_aa: CASSLDGAGGSPLHF
cdr3_nt: TGTGCCAGCAGCTTGGACGGGGCAGGGGGCTCACCCCTCCACTTT

j_call: TRBJ2-6
clone_size: -
v_call: TRBV29-1
d_call: -
cdr3_aa: CSALGTDSGANVLTF
cdr3_nt: TGCAGCGCCCTCGGGACCGACTCTGGGGCCAACGTCCTGACTTTC